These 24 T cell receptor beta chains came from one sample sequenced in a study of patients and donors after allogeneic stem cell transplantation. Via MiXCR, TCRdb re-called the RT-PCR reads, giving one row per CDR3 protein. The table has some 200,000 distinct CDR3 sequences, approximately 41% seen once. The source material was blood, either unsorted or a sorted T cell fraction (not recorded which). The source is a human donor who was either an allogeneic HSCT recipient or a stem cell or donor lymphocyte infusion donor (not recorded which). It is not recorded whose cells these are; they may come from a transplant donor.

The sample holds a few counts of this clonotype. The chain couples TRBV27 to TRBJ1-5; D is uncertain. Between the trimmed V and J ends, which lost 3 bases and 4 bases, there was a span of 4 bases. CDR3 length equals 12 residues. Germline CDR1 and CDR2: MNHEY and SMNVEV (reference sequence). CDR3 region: CASSFTNQPQHF. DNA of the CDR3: TGTGCCAGCAGTTTTACTAATCAGCCCCAGCATTTT.

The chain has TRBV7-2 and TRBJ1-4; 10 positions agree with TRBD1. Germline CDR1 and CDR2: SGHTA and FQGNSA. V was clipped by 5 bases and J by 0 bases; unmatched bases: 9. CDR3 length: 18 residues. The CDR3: CASSITGTGAATNEKLFF. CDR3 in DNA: TGTGCCAGCAGCATCACCGGGACAGGGGCAGCAACTAATGAAAAACTGTTTTTT.

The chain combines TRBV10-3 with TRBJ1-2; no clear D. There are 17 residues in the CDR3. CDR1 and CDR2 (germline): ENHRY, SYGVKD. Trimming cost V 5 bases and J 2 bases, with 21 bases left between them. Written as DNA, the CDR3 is TGTGCCATCAGTTTCCTTCCGTTCCCGACACGCAACTATGGCTACACCTTC. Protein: CAISFLPFPTRNYGYTF.

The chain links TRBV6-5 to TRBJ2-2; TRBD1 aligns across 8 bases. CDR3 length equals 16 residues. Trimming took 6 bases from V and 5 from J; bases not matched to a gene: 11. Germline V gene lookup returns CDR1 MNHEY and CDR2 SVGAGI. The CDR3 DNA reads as TGTGCCAGCAGGTCCGCGCTGCAGGGGGCGACCGGGGAGCTGTTTTTT. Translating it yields CASRSALQGATGELFF.

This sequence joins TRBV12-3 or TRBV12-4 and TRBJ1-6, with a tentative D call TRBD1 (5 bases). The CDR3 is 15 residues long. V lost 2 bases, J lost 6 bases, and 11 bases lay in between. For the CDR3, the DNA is TGTGCCAGCAGTTTAAGTGACAGCCTTAATTCACCCCTCCACTTT. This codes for CASSLSDSLNSPLHF.

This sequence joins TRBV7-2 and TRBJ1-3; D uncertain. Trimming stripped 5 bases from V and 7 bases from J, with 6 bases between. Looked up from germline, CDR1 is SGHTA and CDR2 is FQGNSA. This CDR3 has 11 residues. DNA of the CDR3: TGTGCCAGCAGCCACGTTAACACCATATATTTT. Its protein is CASSHVNTIYF.

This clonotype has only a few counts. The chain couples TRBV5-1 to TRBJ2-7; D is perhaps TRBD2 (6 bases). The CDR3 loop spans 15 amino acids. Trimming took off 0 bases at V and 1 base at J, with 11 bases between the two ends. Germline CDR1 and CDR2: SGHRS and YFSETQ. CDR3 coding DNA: TGCGCCAGCAGCTTGGAAGCGGGTGCATCCTACGAGCAGTACTTC. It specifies CASSLEAGASYEQYF.

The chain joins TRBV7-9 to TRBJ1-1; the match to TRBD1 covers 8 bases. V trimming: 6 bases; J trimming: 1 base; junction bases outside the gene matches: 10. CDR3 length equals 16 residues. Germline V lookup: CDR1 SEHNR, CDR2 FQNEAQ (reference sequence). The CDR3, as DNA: TGTGCCAGCAGACCCTCGGGACAGGAAGGGAACACTGAAGCTTTCTTT. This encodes CASRPSGQEGNTEAFF.

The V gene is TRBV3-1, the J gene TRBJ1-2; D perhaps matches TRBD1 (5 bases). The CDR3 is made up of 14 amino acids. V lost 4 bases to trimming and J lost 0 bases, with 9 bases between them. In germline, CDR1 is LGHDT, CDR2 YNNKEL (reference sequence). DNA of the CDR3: TGTGCCAGCAGCCGGGACCGCGCTAACTATGGCTACACCTTC. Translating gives CASSRDRANYGYTF.

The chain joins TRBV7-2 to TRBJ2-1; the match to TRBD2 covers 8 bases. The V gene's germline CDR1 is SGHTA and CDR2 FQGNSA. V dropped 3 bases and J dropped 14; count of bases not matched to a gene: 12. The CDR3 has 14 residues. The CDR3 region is CASSFDPSGSAEFF. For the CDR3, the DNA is TGTGCCAGCAGCTTTGACCCCAGCGGGAGTGCTGAGTTCTTC.

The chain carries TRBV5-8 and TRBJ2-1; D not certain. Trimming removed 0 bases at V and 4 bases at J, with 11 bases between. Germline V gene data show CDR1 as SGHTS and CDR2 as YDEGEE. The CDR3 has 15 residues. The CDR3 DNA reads TGTGCCAGCAGCTTGGGGCAGAGCCAGTACAATGAGCAGTTCTTC. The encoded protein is CASSLGQSQYNEQFF.

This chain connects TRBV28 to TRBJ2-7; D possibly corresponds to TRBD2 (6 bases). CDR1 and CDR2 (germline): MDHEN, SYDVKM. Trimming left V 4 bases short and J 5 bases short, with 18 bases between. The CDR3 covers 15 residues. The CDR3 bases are TGTGCCAGCAGTTCCCTACGGGGAGGAATCCACGAGCAGTACTTC. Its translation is CASSSLRGGIHEQYF. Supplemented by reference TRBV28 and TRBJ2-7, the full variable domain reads DVKVTQSSRYLVKRTGEKVFLECVQDMDHENMFWYRQDPGLGLRLIYFSYDVKMKEKGDIPEGYSVSREKKERFSLILESASTNQTSMYLCASSSLRGGIHEQYFGPGTRLTVT.

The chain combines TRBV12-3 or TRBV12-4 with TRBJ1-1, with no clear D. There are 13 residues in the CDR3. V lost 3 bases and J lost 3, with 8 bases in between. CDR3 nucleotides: TGTGCCAGCAGTTTGGGCCGTGACACTGAAGCTTTCTTT. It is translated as CASSLGRDTEAFF.

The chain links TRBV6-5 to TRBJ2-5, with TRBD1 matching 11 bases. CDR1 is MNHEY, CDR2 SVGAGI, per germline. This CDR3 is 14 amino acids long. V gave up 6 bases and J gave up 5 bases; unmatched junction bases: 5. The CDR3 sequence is CASRDRGQWETQYF. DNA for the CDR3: TGTGCCAGCAGGGACAGGGGGCAATGGGAGACCCAGTACTTC.

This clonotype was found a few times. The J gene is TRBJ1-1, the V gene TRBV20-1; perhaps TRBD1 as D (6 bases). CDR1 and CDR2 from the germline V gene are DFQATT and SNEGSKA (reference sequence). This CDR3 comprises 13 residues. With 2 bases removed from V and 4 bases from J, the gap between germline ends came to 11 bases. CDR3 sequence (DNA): TGCAGTGCTAGACTAGGGGGGCCCACTGAAGCTTTCTTT. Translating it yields CSARLGGPTEAFF.

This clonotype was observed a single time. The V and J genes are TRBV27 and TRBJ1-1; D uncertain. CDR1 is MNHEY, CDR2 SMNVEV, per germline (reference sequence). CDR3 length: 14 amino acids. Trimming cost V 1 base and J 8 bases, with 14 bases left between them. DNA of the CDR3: TGTGCCAGCAGTTTATATCCCAACAAGAGGGAAGCTTTCTTT. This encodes CASSLYPNKREAFF.

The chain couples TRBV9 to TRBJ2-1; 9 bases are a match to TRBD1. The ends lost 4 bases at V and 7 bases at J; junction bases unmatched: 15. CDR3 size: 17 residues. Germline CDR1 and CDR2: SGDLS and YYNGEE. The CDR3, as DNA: TGTGCCAGCAGCCCAAACCCAGGACAGGGGTCAAAAAATGAGCAGTTCTTC. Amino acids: CASSPNPGQGSKNEQFF.

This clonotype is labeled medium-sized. The CDR3 loop is CASSPAQVEAFF. The CDR3 nucleotides read TGTGCCAGCAGCCCCGCTCAGGTAGAAGCTTTCTTT. The J gene is TRBJ1-1, the V gene TRBV7-2; D not resolved. V was clipped by 5 bases and J by 8 bases, with 12 bases between them. Germline lookup yields CDR1 SGHTA and CDR2 FQGNSA. The CDR3 covers 12 residues.

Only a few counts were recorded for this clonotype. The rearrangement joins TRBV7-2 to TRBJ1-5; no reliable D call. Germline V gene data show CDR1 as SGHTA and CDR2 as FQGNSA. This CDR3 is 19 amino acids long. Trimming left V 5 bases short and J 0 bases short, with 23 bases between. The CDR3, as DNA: TGTGCCAGCAGCCTGGTCGGGGTCGGTCCTGTGGTTAGCAATCAGCCCCAGCATTTT. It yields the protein CASSLVGVGPVVSNQPQHF.

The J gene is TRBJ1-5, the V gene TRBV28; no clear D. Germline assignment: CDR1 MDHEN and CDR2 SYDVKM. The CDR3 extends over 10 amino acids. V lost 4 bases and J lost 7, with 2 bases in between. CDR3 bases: TGTGCCAGCAGTTGGCAGCCCCAGCATTTT. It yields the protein CASSWQPQHF.

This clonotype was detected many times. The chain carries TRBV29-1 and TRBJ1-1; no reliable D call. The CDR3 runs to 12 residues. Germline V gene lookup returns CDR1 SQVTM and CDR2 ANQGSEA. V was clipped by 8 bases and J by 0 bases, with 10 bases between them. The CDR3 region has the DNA TGCAGCCCCGTGGTTATGAACACTGAAGCTTTCTTT. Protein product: CSPVVMNTEAFF.

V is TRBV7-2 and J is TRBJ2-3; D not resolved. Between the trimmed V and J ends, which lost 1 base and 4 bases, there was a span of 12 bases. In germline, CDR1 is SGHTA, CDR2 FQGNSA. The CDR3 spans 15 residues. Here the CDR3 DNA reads TGTGCCAGCAGCTTAGGAGGCCAGCCCCCAGATACGCAGTATTTT. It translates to CASSLGGQPPDTQYF.

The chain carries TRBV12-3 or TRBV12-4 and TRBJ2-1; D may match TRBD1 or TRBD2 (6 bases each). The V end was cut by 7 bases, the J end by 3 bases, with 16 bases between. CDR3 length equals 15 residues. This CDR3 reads CASTPVGGGYNEQFF. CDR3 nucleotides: TGTGCCAGCACCCCCGTGGGGGGCGGCTACAATGAGCAGTTCTTC.

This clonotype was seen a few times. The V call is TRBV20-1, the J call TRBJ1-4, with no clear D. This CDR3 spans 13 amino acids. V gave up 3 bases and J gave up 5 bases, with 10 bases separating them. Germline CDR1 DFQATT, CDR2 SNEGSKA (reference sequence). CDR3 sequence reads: CSARAGGNEKLFF. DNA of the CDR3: TGCAGTGCTAGGGCAGGCGGAAATGAAAAACTGTTTTTT.